The clone carrying this T cell receptor (beta chain) was seen once. Its antigen is unknown. V shed 0 bases, J shed 9 bases, and the junction held 8 bases outside the gene matches. Germline V gene sequence: CDR1 SGHRS, CDR2 YFSETQ. The CDR3 runs 14 residues. The sample originates from a study of cytomegalovirus exposure and HLA in healthy donors. Study information: Caucasian-associated ancestry cluster membership applied to just over 80% of a few hundred genotyped donors. Notes on the study in general: Relative to the approximately 680-donor mean, N-insertions were reportedly fewer in an Asian-associated ancestry cluster in a later analysis.

The primer mix had 60 Vbeta and 13 Jbeta primers. Profiled with immunoSEQ multiplex PCR; TCRdb holds only in-frame clones, not every one. The sample has some 110,000 clones, approximately 80% seen once; the top ten hold roughly 23%. Material: PBMCs. The chain recombines TRBV5-1 with TRBJ2-7; 8 positions agree with TRBD2. The receptor was isolated from a man aged 25-40 years in good health and CMV-seropositive. This CDR3 reads CASSLDGTSGMQYF. The CDR3 DNA reads TGCGCCAGCAGCTTGGATGGGACTAGTGGGATGCAGTACTTC.